These T cell receptor beta chains were read from a single sample in a study of CD8+CD57+ T cells in acquired aplastic anemia. TCRdb used MiXCR to reprocess the reads, holding one entry per CDR3 protein. The table records about 220,000 distinct CDR3 sequences, 34% of them present only once. Sequenced material: sorted CD4+, CD8+, or CD8+CD57+ T cells (not recorded which) from PBMCs. These receptors all stem from a human donor in good health, serving as a control. The CDR3 runs from the conserved cysteine through the conserved F or W. The order of the fields is clone size, J gene, V gene, D gene, CDR3 protein, CDR3 DNA. A D gene is named only where the DNA matches it firmly. Clone size is stated in some rows and not others, as once, few, many or a class when expanded.

abundance: -; j_gene: TRBJ1-1; v_gene: TRBV19; d_gene: -; CDR3aa: CASNIDDGFSAEAFF; CDR3nt: TGTGCCAGTAATATAGATGACGGATTCTCGGCTGAAGCTTTCTTT
abundance: many; j_gene: TRBJ2-7; v_gene: TRBV7-8; d_gene: -; CDR3aa: CASSPTRQKIHEQYF; CDR3nt: TGTGCCAGCAGTCCAACCAGGCAGAAGATCCACGAGCAGTACTTC
abundance: many; j_gene: TRBJ2-7; v_gene: TRBV7-2; d_gene: -; CDR3aa: CASSLVYGISYEQYF; CDR3nt: TGTGCCAGCAGCTTAGTATACGGGATCAGCTACGAGCAGTACTTC
abundance: -; j_gene: TRBJ1-2; v_gene: TRBV6-5; d_gene: -; CDR3aa: CASSYRGPSNYGYTF; CDR3nt: TGTGCCAGCAGTTACCGAGGGCCCTCAAACTATGGCTACACCTTC
abundance: many; j_gene: TRBJ1-5; v_gene: TRBV6-5; d_gene: -; CDR3aa: CASSYDSGQPQHF; CDR3nt: TGTGCCAGCAGTTACGATAGCGGTCAGCCCCAGCATTTT
abundance: -; j_gene: TRBJ1-1; v_gene: TRBV15; d_gene: -; CDR3aa: CATSRVPNTEAFF; CDR3nt: TGTGCCACCAGCAGAGTGCCCAACACTGAAGCTTTCTTT
abundance: -; j_gene: TRBJ2-7; v_gene: TRBV19; d_gene: TRBD1; CDR3aa: CASSGGDRLAYEQYF; CDR3nt: TGTGCCAGTAGTGGAGGGGACAGGCTAGCCTACGAGCAGTACTTC
abundance: -; j_gene: TRBJ1-1; v_gene: TRBV19; d_gene: -; CDR3aa: CASSAQGNTEAFF; CDR3nt: TGTGCCAGCAGTGCGCAGGGGAACACTGAAGCTTTCTTT
abundance: -; j_gene: TRBJ2-7; v_gene: TRBV20-1; d_gene: -; CDR3aa: CSVRNRVGYEQYF; CDR3nt: TGCAGTGTTAGGAACAGGGTGGGCTACGAGCAGTACTTC
abundance: many; j_gene: TRBJ1-2; v_gene: TRBV19; d_gene: TRBD1; CDR3aa: CASSIGVGQVIRNYGYTF; CDR3nt: TGTGCCAGTAGTATCGGCGTTGGACAGGTGATCAGAAACTATGGCTACACCTTC
abundance: many; j_gene: TRBJ2-7; v_gene: TRBV6-4; d_gene: -; CDR3aa: CASSETDSYEQYF; CDR3nt: TGTGCCAGCAGTGAAACAGATTCCTACGAGCAGTACTTC
abundance: once; j_gene: TRBJ2-1; v_gene: TRBV24-1; d_gene: -; CDR3aa: CATSDPGQPGYNEQFF; CDR3nt: TGTGCCACCAGTGATCCGGGACAACCGGGCTACAATGAGCAGTTCTTC
abundance: -; j_gene: TRBJ1-3; v_gene: TRBV2; d_gene: -; CDR3aa: CASSRDTIYF; CDR3nt: TGTGCCAGCAGTCGGGACACCATATATTTT
abundance: many; j_gene: TRBJ2-1; v_gene: TRBV12-5; d_gene: TRBD2; CDR3aa: CASGPTTSANEQFF; CDR3nt: TGTGCTAGTGGTCCCACGACTAGCGCAAATGAGCAGTTCTTC
abundance: -; j_gene: TRBJ2-5; v_gene: TRBV2; d_gene: TRBD2; CDR3aa: CASRGLSSGRAGETQYF; CDR3nt: TGTGCCAGCCGGGGGCTATCTAGCGGGAGGGCGGGAGAGACCCAGTACTTC
abundance: many; j_gene: TRBJ2-3; v_gene: TRBV7-9; d_gene: -; CDR3aa: CASSLLQGGTQYF; CDR3nt: TGTGCCAGCAGCTTATTACAGGGAGGTACGCAGTATTTT
abundance: -; j_gene: TRBJ2-5; v_gene: TRBV15; d_gene: -; CDR3aa: CATSRFSSVETQYF; CDR3nt: TGTGCCACCAGCAGATTTTCCTCGGTTGAGACCCAGTACTTC
abundance: few; j_gene: TRBJ1-2; v_gene: TRBV5-1; d_gene: -; CDR3aa: CASSAGQSPSQNYGYTF; CDR3nt: TGCGCCAGCAGTGCCGGACAGTCACCGTCACAAAACTATGGCTACACCTTC
abundance: many; j_gene: TRBJ1-6; v_gene: TRBV12-3/TRBV12-4; d_gene: -; CDR3aa: CASSLRGIENSPLHF; CDR3nt: TGTGCCAGCAGTTTACGAGGTATCGAAAATTCACCCCTCCACTTT
abundance: many; j_gene: TRBJ2-5; v_gene: TRBV12-3/TRBV12-4; d_gene: TRBD1; CDR3aa: CASSPLPGTGEETQYF; CDR3nt: TGTGCCAGCAGTCCTCTTCCCGGGACAGGGGAAGAGACCCAGTACTTC
abundance: once; j_gene: TRBJ1-1; v_gene: TRBV7-9; d_gene: -; CDR3aa: CAGTFNRETEAFF; CDR3nt: TGTGCCGGCACCTTCAATAGGGAGACTGAAGCTTTCTTT
abundance: many; j_gene: TRBJ1-2; v_gene: TRBV5-1; d_gene: -; CDR3aa: CASSLESRDYGYTF; CDR3nt: TGCGCCAGCAGCTTGGAATCGAGAGACTATGGCTACACCTTC
abundance: -; j_gene: TRBJ2-7; v_gene: TRBV20-1; d_gene: -; CDR3aa: CSASKPGATFYEQYF; CDR3nt: TGCAGTGCCAGTAAGCCGGGGGCGACATTCTACGAGCAGTACTTC
abundance: many; j_gene: TRBJ1-6; v_gene: TRBV5-4; d_gene: TRBD1; CDR3aa: CASSTQTGVGNSPLHF; CDR3nt: TGTGCCAGCAGCACACAGACAGGGGTGGGAAATTCACCCCTCCACTTT
abundance: -; j_gene: TRBJ1-2; v_gene: TRBV30; d_gene: TRBD1; CDR3aa: CAWSARDRSNYGYTF; CDR3nt: TGTGCCTGGAGTGCTCGGGACAGAAGTAACTATGGCTACACCTTC
abundance: few; j_gene: TRBJ2-7; v_gene: TRBV13; d_gene: TRBD2; CDR3aa: CASSLFGTSGLEQYF; CDR3nt: TGTGCCAGCAGCTTATTCGGGACTAGCGGCCTCGAGCAGTACTTC
abundance: many; j_gene: TRBJ2-3; v_gene: TRBV5-8; d_gene: TRBD1; CDR3aa: CASSPDRHTDTQYF; CDR3nt: TGTGCCAGCAGCCCGGACAGGCACACAGATACGCAGTATTTT
abundance: -; j_gene: TRBJ1-1; v_gene: TRBV18; d_gene: TRBD1; CDR3aa: CASSPPQGGKPEAFF; CDR3nt: TGTGCCAGCTCACCACCGCAGGGGGGAAAGCCTGAAGCTTTCTTT
abundance: many; j_gene: TRBJ1-1; v_gene: TRBV2; d_gene: TRBD1; CDR3aa: CASKRDRGPGNTEAFF; CDR3nt: TGTGCCAGCAAAAGGGACAGGGGGCCGGGAAACACTGAAGCTTTCTTT
abundance: -; j_gene: TRBJ2-3; v_gene: TRBV29-1; d_gene: -; CDR3aa: CSVDCDYPGTDTQYF; CDR3nt: TGCAGCGTTGACTGCGACTATCCGGGCACAGATACGCAGTATTTT
abundance: many; j_gene: TRBJ1-5; v_gene: TRBV7-2; d_gene: -; CDR3aa: CASSLAINQPQHF; CDR3nt: TGTGCCAGCAGCTTAGCAATCAATCAGCCCCAGCATTTT
abundance: many; j_gene: TRBJ1-1; v_gene: TRBV7-9; d_gene: TRBD1; CDR3aa: CASSQNRGGDTEAFF; CDR3nt: TGTGCCAGCAGCCAGAACAGGGGAGGGGACACTGAAGCTTTCTTT
abundance: once; j_gene: TRBJ2-5; v_gene: TRBV10-3; d_gene: -; CDR3aa: CAIQRGAGETQYF; CDR3nt: TGTGCCATCCAACGGGGGGCGGGAGAGACCCAGTACTTC